A single sample gave rise to the 13 T cell receptor beta chains below, sequenced in a study of memory CD8 T cells in hepatitis C reinfection. Stated time point: pre-reinfection, 55 to 20 weeks before reinfection detection. Sorted cells were sequenced directly ex vivo without any in vitro expansion. Sequenced by immunoSEQ multiplex PCR; TCRdb stores in-frame clones only, minus some. Of about 6,000 clones detected, roughly nine tenths appear once; the ten largest clones hold under 25%. Material: naive CD8+ T cells sorted from blood. These receptor sequences come from a man aged 50 to 60 with hepatitis C virus infection.

The chain couples TRBV13 to TRBJ2-1, with 12 positions matching TRBD1. This CDR3 is 18 amino acids long. Trimming at V came to 6 bases and at J to 6 bases, leaving 15 bases not matched to a gene. CDR1 PRHDT and CDR2 FYEKMQ come from the germline V gene (reference sequence). CDR3 nucleotide sequence: TGTGCCAGCAGTCCCAGGGACAGGGGGCGGGAGTTGGTCAATGAGCAGTTCTTC. Amino acids: CASSPRDRGRELVNEQFF.

The genes are TRBV28 and TRBJ2-2; 10 positions agree with TRBD1. This CDR3 is built from 15 residues. CDR1 and CDR2 from the germline V gene are MDHEN and SYDVKM. The V segment lost 3 bases and the J segment 7 bases; nucleotides outside the gene matches: 5. CDR3 sequence: CASSFRTGGDGELFF. The DNA of the CDR3 is TGTGCCAGCAGTTTTAGGACAGGGGGTGACGGGGAGCTGTTTTTT.

This clone is labeled as medium-sized. This rearrangement joins TRBV10-3 to TRBJ1-4, with D tentatively TRBD1 (6 bases). V lost 0 bases, J lost 4 bases, and 12 bases lay in between. This CDR3 comprises 16 residues. CDR1 and CDR2 (germline): ENHRY, SYGVKD. CDR3 DNA sequence: TGTGCCATCAGTGAGTCCTACAGGGAGTTTAATGAAAAACTGTTTTTT. This translates into CAISESYREFNEKLFF.

The rearrangement links TRBV11-3 to TRBJ2-1; D might be TRBD2 (6 bases). The V gene lost 5 bases and the J gene lost 7 bases, with 9 bases spanning the gap. Germline CDR1 SGHNT, CDR2 YENEEA. CDR3 length equals 12 residues. The CDR3, as DNA: TGTGCCAGCAGCCCTGGGGGGAATGAGCAGTTCTTC. This sequence encodes CASSPGGNEQFF.

The genes are TRBV10-3 and TRBJ2-3; 7 bases agree with TRBD1. J lost 1 base, V lost 5 bases, and 6 bases had no gene match. Germline V lookup: CDR1 ENHRY, CDR2 SYGVKD. CDR3 length: 15 residues. The DNA of the CDR3 is TGTGCCATCAGTCCTGGACAGGCGCGCACAGATACGCAGTATTTT. It yields the protein CAISPGQARTDTQYF.

In nucleotides, the CDR3 is TGTGCCAGTAGTAGGGGGGTAGTGCTCGGACACGAGCAGTACTTC. Encoded protein: CASSRGVVLGHEQYF. V usage is TRBV19 and J usage is TRBJ2-5; perhaps TRBD2 as D (6 bases). The J call may be faulty, since TRBJ2-7 better matches the DNA end. The CDR3 extends over 15 amino acids. Germline V gene data show CDR1 as LNHDA and CDR2 as SQIVND (reference sequence).

The rearrangement links TRBV7-9 to TRBJ2-5; 9 bases are a match to TRBD2. The germline V gene encodes CDR1 SEHNR and CDR2 FQNEAQ (reference sequence). The CDR3 extends over 16 amino acids. Trimming removed 5 bases from V and 3 bases from J; junction bases left unmatched: 10. The chain's CDR3 is CASSAGTRTSEETQYF. The CDR3 region has the DNA TGTGCCAGCAGCGCCGGAACTCGGACTAGCGAAGAGACCCAGTACTTC. The full variable domain, rest sourced from reference TRBV7-9 and TRBJ2-5, is DTGVSQNPRHKITKRGQNVTFRCDPISEHNRLYWYRQTLGQGPEFLTYFQNEAQLEKSRLLSDRFSAERPKGSFSTLEIQRTEQGDSAMYLCASSAGTRTSEETQYFGPGTRLLVL.

The chain joins TRBV9 to TRBJ2-7; 10 nucleotides match TRBD1. The ends lost 6 bases at V and 5 bases at J; junction bases unmatched: 8. The CDR3 extends over 14 amino acids. Germline V gene lookup returns CDR1 SGDLS and CDR2 YYNGEE. The CDR3 region is CASTPGQGSDEQYF. The CDR3 DNA reads as TGTGCCAGCACTCCGGGACAGGGGTCCGACGAGCAGTACTTC.

The chain couples TRBV15 to TRBJ1-2, with 7 bases matching TRBD1. The V gene's germline CDR1 is LNHNV and CDR2 YYDKDF (reference sequence). V dropped 0 bases and J dropped 2; count of bases not matched to a gene: 3. This CDR3 has 15 amino acids. CDR3 residues: CATSRDRQGNYGYTF. The CDR3 nucleotides are TGTGCCACCAGCAGAGACCGACAGGGCAACTATGGCTACACCTTC.

The chain has TRBV28 and TRBJ2-4; D gene ambiguous. The CDR3 contains 15 residues. The V gene's germline CDR1 is MDHEN and CDR2 SYDVKM. V was cut by 6 bases and J by 1 base, with 13 bases left in between. The CDR3 sequence: CASRPLDVAKNIQYF. CDR3 DNA: TGTGCCAGCAGGCCCCTAGACGTGGCCAAAAACATTCAGTACTTC.

This chain connects TRBV7-6 to TRBJ2-7, with D perhaps matching TRBD1 (5 bases). The germline V gene encodes CDR1 SGHVS and CDR2 FNYEAQ. CDR3 length: 12 amino acids. Trimming shortened V by 5 bases and J by 5 bases, and 10 bases separated the two germline ends. CDR3 amino acids: CASSLAGHEQYF. The CDR3 DNA is TGTGCCAGCAGCCTGGCAGGGCACGAGCAGTACTTC. Full variable domain (outside the CDR3, taken from reference TRBV7-6 and TRBJ2-7): GAGVSQSPRYKVTKRGQDVALRCDPISGHVSLYWYRQALGQGPEFLTYFNYEAQQDKSGLPNDRFSAERPEGSISTLTIQRTEQRDSAMYRCASSLAGHEQYFGPGTRLTVT.

The chain carries TRBV10-3 and TRBJ2-7; the match to TRBD2 covers 11 bases. Germline lookup yields CDR1 ENHRY and CDR2 SYGVKD. V trimming: 2 bases; J trimming: 4 bases; junction bases outside the gene matches: 7. CDR3 size: 16 residues. DNA for the CDR3: TGTGCCATCAGTGAGCTAACTAGCGGGAGTTCTTACGAGCAGTACTTC. Translation: CAISELTSGSSYEQYF.

The J gene is TRBJ2-7, the V gene TRBV30; 13 bases line up with TRBD2. Germline lookup yields CDR1 GTSNPN and CDR2 SVGIG (reference sequence). The CDR3 spans 17 residues. Unmatched junction bases numbered 12, after V lost 5 bases and J lost 2 bases. The CDR3 DNA sequence: TGTGCCTGGGGGGGACTAGCGGGAAGAGCGGACGCCTACGAGCAGTACTTC. Its protein product is CAWGGLAGRADAYEQYF.